These T cell receptor beta chains were read from a single sample in a study of blood T cell repertoires in COVID-19. Only in-frame clones appear in the TCRdb table, and some are missing; sequencing was by immunoSEQ multiplex PCR. Among approximately 340,000 clones listed, around 80% were seen once. The source material was peripheral blood. All receptors come from a man aged 25 to 40 with active or convalescent COVID-19. Each CDR3 is given with its conserved first and last residue. D genes are given only for firm matches. Size is stated for part of the rows, as once, few or many counts, or as a class when the clone is expanded.

TRBV15,-,TRBJ2-1,-,CATSREAGQPYWDEQFF,TGTGCCACCAGCAGAGAGGCGGGGCAGCCTTATTGGGATGAGCAGTTCTTC
TRBV6-1,TRBD2,TRBJ2-1,-,CASSGAGVLNEQFF,TGTGCCAGCAGTGGAGCGGGAGTGTTGAATGAGCAGTTCTTC
TRBV7-2,-,TRBJ1-1,-,CASSLGLMNTEAFF,TGTGCCAGCAGCTTAGGGCTGATGAACACTGAAGCTTTCTTT
TRBV5-1,TRBD2,TRBJ2-3,-,CASREGLAGITDTQYF,TGCGCCAGCAGAGAGGGACTAGCGGGGATCACAGATACGCAGTATTTT
TRBV6-5,TRBD2,TRBJ2-7,few,CASSLAGGVHEQYF,TGTGCCAGCAGTCTAGCGGGAGGGGTCCACGAGCAGTACTTC
TRBV7-2,-,TRBJ2-7,-,CASSLGWQQYF,TGTGCCAGCAGCTTAGGGTGGCAGCAGTACTTC
TRBV4-1,-,TRBJ2-7,-,CASSLAGGLYYEQYF,TGCGCCAGCAGCCTTGCAGGGGGACTTTACTACGAGCAGTACTTC
TRBV24-1,-,TRBJ2-5,-,CATSVARRRGQETQYF,TGTGCCACCAGTGTCGCTCGTAGGAGGGGACAAGAGACCCAGTACTTC
TRBV14,TRBD2,TRBJ2-2,-,CASSQVAGARTGELFF,TGTGCCAGCAGCCAAGTAGCGGGCGCTCGGACCGGGGAGCTGTTTTTT
TRBV7-3,-,TRBJ1-1,-,CASSLTRGSEAFF,TGTGCCAGCAGCTTAACGAGGGGGAGTGAAGCTTTCTTT
TRBV4-1,-,TRBJ2-1,-,CASSHVGGSGPYNEQFF,TGCGCCAGCAGCCATGTGGGTGGTAGCGGACCGTACAATGAGCAGTTCTTC
TRBV29-1,-,TRBJ2-7,-,CSVRGSYEQYF,TGCAGCGTTCGGGGTTCCTACGAGCAGTACTTC
TRBV28,-,TRBJ1-4,-,CASSFGGGRNEKLFF,TGTGCCAGCAGTTTTGGGGGCGGCCGGAATGAAAAACTGTTTTTT
TRBV12-3/TRBV12-4,-,TRBJ2-3,-,CASSPPGTDTQYF,TGTGCCAGCAGTCCCCCGGGAACAGATACGCAGTATTTT
TRBV19,TRBD1,TRBJ2-1,-,CASSIDRGFQFF,TGTGCCAGTAGTATCGACAGGGGGTTTCAGTTCTTC
TRBV12-3/TRBV12-4,-,TRBJ1-2,-,CASSPDRNYGYTF,TGTGCCAGCAGTCCGGACAGAAACTATGGCTACACCTTC
TRBV4-3,-,TRBJ1-1,-,CASSQDWGGTEAFF,TGCGCCAGCAGCCAAGATTGGGGCGGCACTGAAGCTTTCTTT
TRBV20-1,-,TRBJ2-7,-,CSASIMYEQYF,TGCAGTGCTTCTATTATGTACGAGCAGTACTTC
TRBV13,-,TRBJ2-2,-,CASSQALPGLNTGELFF,TGTGCCAGCAGCCAAGCGTTGCCGGGACTGAACACCGGGGAGCTGTTTTTT
TRBV3-1/TRBV3-2,TRBD1,TRBJ1-1,-,CASSVVQGGTEAFF,TGTGCCAGCAGCGTTGTACAGGGGGGCACTGAAGCTTTCTTT
TRBV18,TRBD1,TRBJ2-7,once,CASSPDRDRVGGEQYF,TGTGCCAGCTCACCAGATCGAGACAGGGTTGGTGGCGAGCAGTACTTC
TRBV28,TRBD1,TRBJ1-5,-,CASSSFDRGQPQHF,TGTGCCAGCAGCTCCTTTGACAGGGGTCAGCCCCAGCATTTT
TRBV27,-,TRBJ2-5,-,CASSLYGRGVETQYF,TGTGCCAGCAGTTTATACGGCAGGGGAGTGGAGACCCAGTACTTC
TRBV2,-,TRBJ1-1,-,CAGEGWRTEAFF,TGTGCCGGGGAGGGATGGCGCACTGAAGCTTTCTTT
TRBV29-1,-,TRBJ2-3,-,CSVEPPGTPDTQYF,TGCAGCGTTGAACCCCCGGGGACACCAGATACGCAGTATTTT
TRBV20-1,TRBD1,TRBJ2-7,-,CSASAPDRGLEQYF,TGCAGTGCTAGTGCCCCGGACAGGGGGCTTGAGCAGTACTTC
TRBV10-3,TRBD1,TRBJ1-1,-,CAIRQTGGDTEAFF,TGTGCCATCAGGCAGACAGGGGGGGACACTGAAGCTTTCTTT
TRBV20-1,-,TRBJ2-1,-,CSAGEDNEQFF,TGCAGTGCGGGAGAGGACAATGAGCAGTTCTTC
TRBV18,-,TRBJ1-1,-,CASSPPSPGGITEAFF,TGTGCCAGCTCACCACCTAGCCCGGGGGGTATCACTGAAGCTTTCTTT
TRBV12-3/TRBV12-4,-,TRBJ1-5,-,CASRPSLNQPQHF,TGTGCCAGCAGGCCGAGCCTCAATCAGCCCCAGCATTTT
TRBV7-9,TRBD1,TRBJ2-7,-,CASSPPGTEAYEQYF,TGTGCCAGCAGCCCCCCCGGGACAGAAGCCTACGAGCAGTACTTC
TRBV25-1,-,TRBJ1-1,-,CASSSGAEAFF,TGTGCCAGCAGTAGCGGTGCTGAAGCTTTCTTT
TRBV28,TRBD2,TRBJ2-1,once,CASSPPGLAGGGEQFF,TGTGCCAGCAGTCCCCCTGGACTAGCGGGAGGAGGTGAGCAGTTCTTC
TRBV12-3/TRBV12-4,-,TRBJ2-7,once,CASSLMRVEQYF,TGTGCCAGCAGTTTAATGCGGGTCGAGCAGTACTTC
TRBV4-2,-,TRBJ2-2,-,CASSQGTGTPNTGELFF,TGTGCCAGCAGCCAAGGTACTGGGACACCGAACACCGGGGAGCTGTTTTTT
TRBV11-2,-,TRBJ1-6,-,CASSLEARGNSPLHF,TGTGCCAGCAGCTTAGAGGCCAGGGGTAATTCACCCCTCCACTTT
TRBV10-3,-,TRBJ2-5,few,CAITGGSGETQYF,TGTGCCATCACTGGGGGGTCGGGAGAGACCCAGTACTTC
TRBV6-5,-,TRBJ2-5,-,CASSLQEQETQYF,TGTGCCAGCAGTCTACAGGAACAAGAGACCCAGTACTTC
TRBV7-2,TRBD2,TRBJ2-2,-,CASSLAGRGLPNTGELFF,TGTGCCAGCAGCTTAGCGGGACGGGGACTACCAAACACCGGGGAGCTGTTTTTT
TRBV30,-,TRBJ2-5,-,CAWSGDYQETQYF,TGTGCCTGGAGTGGAGACTACCAAGAGACCCAGTACTTC
TRBV11-3,-,TRBJ1-2,-,CASSFSGDYGYTF,TGTGCCAGCAGCTTCTCAGGGGACTATGGCTACACCTTC
TRBV28,TRBD2,TRBJ2-7,once,CASETGTSGYEQYF,TGTGCCAGCGAAACCGGGACTAGCGGTTACGAGCAGTACTTC
TRBV20-1,-,TRBJ1-1,-,CSASRGGDTEAFF,TGCAGTGCTAGTCGGGGGGGGGACACTGAAGCTTTCTTT
TRBV28,TRBD1,TRBJ2-3,-,CASNTGGADTQYF,TGTGCCAGCAACACAGGGGGCGCAGATACGCAGTATTTT
TRBV5-1,-,TRBJ1-3,-,CASSPRQPGNTIYF,TGCGCCAGCAGCCCCCGACAGCCTGGAAACACCATATATTTT
TRBV7-2,-,TRBJ1-5,-,CASSPGPSRNQPQHF,TGTGCCAGCAGCCCCGGTCCATCCCGAAATCAGCCCCAGCATTTT
TRBV7-9,TRBD1,TRBJ1-5,-,CASSLGTGSQPQHF,TGTGCCAGCAGCTTAGGGACAGGGAGTCAGCCCCAGCATTTT
TRBV7-6,TRBD1,TRBJ1-2,few,CASSPQGAFDYGYTF,TGTGCCAGCAGCCCACAGGGGGCGTTCGACTATGGCTACACCTTC
TRBV6-2/TRBV6-3,TRBD1,TRBJ2-1,-,CASSYSLGTGYNEQFF,TGTGCCAGCAGTTACTCGCTGGGGACAGGGTACAATGAGCAGTTCTTC